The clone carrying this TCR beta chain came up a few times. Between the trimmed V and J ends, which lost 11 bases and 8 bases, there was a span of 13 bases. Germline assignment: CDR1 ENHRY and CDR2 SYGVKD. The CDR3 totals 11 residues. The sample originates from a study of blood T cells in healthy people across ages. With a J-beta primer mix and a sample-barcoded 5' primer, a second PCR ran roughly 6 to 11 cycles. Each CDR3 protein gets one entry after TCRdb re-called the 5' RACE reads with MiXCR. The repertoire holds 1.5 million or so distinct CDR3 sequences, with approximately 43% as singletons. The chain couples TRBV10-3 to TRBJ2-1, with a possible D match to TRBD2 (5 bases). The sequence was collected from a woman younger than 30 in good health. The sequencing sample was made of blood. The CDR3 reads CAVAGGHEQFF. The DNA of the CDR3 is TGTGCCGTCGCGGGTGGGCATGAGCAGTTCTTC.